The next 21 T cell receptor beta chains were all read from a single sample in a study of shared clonotypes between healthy human individuals. Terminally differentiated effector memory CD45RA+ cells were excluded from the naive CD8 cells, which were CD45RO-negative and positively selected for CCR7. Method: immunoSEQ multiplex PCR; TCRdb's copy keeps in-frame clones and lacks some. This table holds under 600,000 clones, 98% found once. The sequenced material came from naive CD8+ T cells sorted from blood. The receptors were sampled from a man aged 25 to 45 in good health.

The chain recombines TRBV6-1 with TRBJ2-7; a weak D match, TRBD2 (6 bases). CDR3 length equals 15 residues. Trimming removed 2 bases at V and 0 bases at J, with 11 bases between. Germline-derived CDR1 and CDR2 are MNHNS and SASEGT. In DNA form, the CDR3 reads TGTGCCAGCAGTGAATGGAACGGGAGCTCCTACGAGCAGTACTTC. Its protein is CASSEWNGSSYEQYF.

This chain joins TRBV28 and TRBJ2-7; D perhaps matches TRBD1 (6 bases). CDR1 is MDHEN and CDR2 is SYDVKM in the germline V gene. The V end lost 6 bases, the J end lost 5 bases, and 23 bases lay between the germline ends. This CDR3 has 16 residues. The CDR3 sequence is CASSYLQGPRGDEQYF. In DNA, the CDR3 is TGTGCCAGCAGCTACCTACAGGGACCTCGGGGTGACGAGCAGTACTTC. Full variable domain (remainder filled in from reference TRBV28 and TRBJ2-7): DVKVTQSSRYLVKRTGEKVFLECVQDMDHENMFWYRQDPGLGLRLIYFSYDVKMKEKGDIPEGYSVSREKKERFSLILESASTNQTSMYLCASSYLQGPRGDEQYFGPGTRLTVT.

This chain connects TRBV13 to TRBJ1-1; TRBD1 matches 7 bases. V shed 0 bases, J shed 4 bases, and the junction held 8 bases outside the gene matches. The V gene's germline CDR1 is PRHDT and CDR2 FYEKMQ (reference sequence). The CDR3 sequence is 16 residues long. DNA of the CDR3: TGTGCCAGCAGCTTAGGCCGGACAGGCTATTTCACTGAAGCTTTCTTT. It yields the protein CASSLGRTGYFTEAFF.

This clone has a count of ten or more. V usage is TRBV18 and J usage is TRBJ2-1, with D perhaps TRBD2 (6 bases). The CDR3 totals 14 residues. The germline gives CDR1 KGHSH, CDR2 LQKENI. Trimming stripped 6 bases from V and 7 bases from J, with 16 bases between. Here the CDR3 reads CASSPSGDVNEQFF. In nucleotides, the CDR3 is TGTGCCAGCTCCCCCTCGGGGGACGTTAATGAGCAGTTCTTC.

As to this clone: The sample holds other DNA sequences that translate to the same CDR3. The V gene is TRBV5-5, the J gene TRBJ2-7; 8 nucleotides agree with TRBD1. Losses at the gene ends were 0 bases for V and 3 bases for J; bases not matched to a gene: 2. Germline loops: CDR1 SGHKS, CDR2 YYEKEE (reference sequence). The CDR3 has 14 residues. CDR3 DNA: TGTGCCAGCAGCTTGGGGACAGGGCTCTACGAGCAGTACTTC. Residues: CASSLGTGLYEQYF.

CDR3 protein: CASSLSGGRETQYF. The CDR3 DNA reads as TGTGCCAGCAGCTTATCAGGGGGCAGGGAGACCCAGTACTTC. The chain uses TRBV7-9 and TRBJ2-5, with 8 bases fitting TRBD1. Per germline, CDR1 SEHNR and CDR2 FQNEAQ (reference sequence). After removal of 2 bases from V and 5 bases from J, the junction contained 4 bases not matched to a gene. The CDR3 consists of 14 residues. Filled out from reference TRBV7-9 and TRBJ2-5, the complete variable domain reads DTGVSQNPRHKITKRGQNVTFRCDPISEHNRLYWYRQTLGQGPEFLTYFQNEAQLEKSRLLSDRFSAERPKGSFSTLEIQRTEQGDSAMYLCASSLSGGRETQYFGPGTRLLVL.

The chain carries TRBV7-9 and TRBJ1-2, with D unresolved. This CDR3 region has 14 residues. Trimming shortened V by 2 bases and J by 2 bases, and 9 bases separated the two germline ends. Germline CDR1 reads SEHNR; CDR2 reads FQNEAQ (reference sequence). The CDR3, as DNA: TGTGCCAGCAGCTTAATTCCGGTAAACTATGGCTACACCTTC. Translating gives CASSLIPVNYGYTF.

The CDR3 bases are TGTGCCAGCAGTGACTCAGGGACAGGGGGCTTTACTAATGAAAAACTGTTTTTT. Protein product: CASSDSGTGGFTNEKLFF. V is TRBV2 and J is TRBJ1-4; 12 nucleotides agree with TRBD1. The length of the CDR3 is 18 residues. Trimming at V came to 3 bases and at J to 2 bases, leaving 7 bases not matched to a gene. The germline V gene encodes CDR1 SNHLY and CDR2 FYNNEI.

Here the CDR3 reads CASSGSRDSSYEQYF. As DNA, the CDR3 is TGTGCCAGCAGCGGAAGCCGGGACAGCTCCTACGAGCAGTACTTC. The chain couples TRBV7-8 to TRBJ2-7; 7 bases agree with TRBD1. Per the germline V gene, CDR1 is SGHVS and CDR2 is FQNEAQ. With V trimmed by 5 bases and J by 0 bases, 7 bases remained unmatched. This CDR3 is built from 15 residues.

In DNA form, the CDR3 reads TGTGCCAGCAGTTTATGGGGGACAGGCACCTACGAGCAGTACTTC. Its protein product is CASSLWGTGTYEQYF. The rearrangement joins TRBV27 to TRBJ2-7, with 8 nucleotides matching TRBD1. There are 15 residues in the CDR3. Germline-derived CDR1 and CDR2 are MNHEY and SMNVEV (reference sequence). Losses at the gene ends were 1 base for V and 2 bases for J; bases not matched to a gene: 4.

The V gene is TRBV29-1, the J gene TRBJ2-5; 8 bases align to TRBD1. V was pared by 7 bases and J by 2 bases, with 12 bases of the junction left unmatched. Germline assignment: CDR1 SQVTM and CDR2 ANQGSEA. The CDR3 sequence is 15 residues long. Here the CDR3 reads CSAEGLGQVQETQYF. The DNA for the CDR3 is TGCAGCGCCGAGGGACTGGGACAGGTTCAAGAGACCCAGTACTTC.

The chain links TRBV6-1 to TRBJ1-1, with D possibly matching TRBD1 (5 bases). From germline, CDR1 is MNHNS and CDR2 SASEGT. V dropped 8 bases and J dropped 2 bases, with 12 bases sitting between them. The CDR3 consists of 13 residues. Written as DNA, the CDR3 is TGTGCCAGCCCGTCAGACAGTAACACTGAAGCTTTCTTT. Its translation is CASPSDSNTEAFF.

This clone was recorded once. V usage is TRBV4-3 and J usage is TRBJ2-7; 12 positions agree with TRBD1. The CDR3 has 15 amino acids. J was trimmed by 6 bases and V by 3 bases; bases with no gene match: 6. Germline assignment: CDR1 LGHNA and CDR2 YSLEER. The CDR3 region has the DNA TGCGCCAGCAGCCATACCGGGACAGGGGGCGCCGAGCAGTACTTC. Its protein product is CASSHTGTGGAEQYF.

This clone was seen a single time. This chain joins TRBV7-9 and TRBJ1-2; 9 bases agree with TRBD1. Germline V gene sequence: CDR1 SEHNR, CDR2 FQNEAQ (reference sequence). The CDR3 consists of 14 residues. Trimming cost V 5 bases and J 7 bases; bases outside gene matches: 8. CDR3 in DNA: TGTGCCAGCAGCCCGCACGACAGGGGGGCTGGCTACACCTTC. Protein: CASSPHDRGAGYTF.

CDR3 in amino acids: CASSQDAVTSGIYEQYF. CDR3 in DNA: TGCGCCAGCAGCCAAGATGCCGTAACTAGCGGGATCTACGAGCAGTACTTC. The gene calls are TRBV4-3 and TRBJ2-7; the match to TRBD2 covers 10 bases. The CDR3 has 17 residues. Trimming took 0 bases from V and 3 from J; bases not matched to a gene: 8. CDR1 and CDR2 from the germline V gene are LGHNA and YSLEER.

The rearrangement links TRBV15 to TRBJ2-7, with 8 positions matching TRBD2. This CDR3 spans 15 amino acids. Germline CDR1 is LNHNV and CDR2 is YYDKDF (reference sequence). The trim removed 3 bases at V and 4 bases at J, leaving 8 bases unmatched. The CDR3 DNA reads as TGTGCCACCAGCAGGGAGCGGGAGAAGTCGTACGAGCAGTACTTC. It encodes CATSREREKSYEQYF.

The chain uses TRBV27 and TRBJ2-2; TRBD2 aligns across 9 bases. This CDR3 contains 14 residues. Trimming at V came to 5 bases and at J to 6 bases, leaving 4 bases not matched to a gene. From germline, CDR1 is MNHEY and CDR2 SMNVEV (reference sequence). CDR3: CASSGTSLAGELFF. In nucleotides, the CDR3 is TGTGCCAGCAGTGGGACTAGCTTAGCCGGGGAGCTGTTTTTT.

V is TRBV30 and J is TRBJ2-2, with D tentatively TRBD2 (6 bases). This CDR3 is built from 14 residues. Germline V gene sequence: CDR1 GTSNPN, CDR2 SVGIG (reference sequence). Deletions cut 1 base from V and 6 bases from J, with 12 bases between. CDR3 bases: TGTGCCTGGAGTGGGCCGGAGGGACCCGGGGAGCTGTTTTTT. Protein sequence: CAWSGPEGPGELFF.

This rearrangement joins TRBV7-9 to TRBJ2-3; 7 bases agree with TRBD2. V lost 2 bases, J lost 0 bases, and 8 bases stayed unmatched. The CDR3 has 17 residues. Germline V gene data show CDR1 as SEHNR and CDR2 as FQNEAQ (reference sequence). CDR3: CASSLSPTSESTDTQYF. DNA of the CDR3: TGTGCCAGCAGCTTATCCCCCACTAGCGAGAGCACAGATACGCAGTATTTT.

The chain carries TRBV27 and TRBJ2-1; 10 bases align to TRBD2. Germline-derived CDR1 and CDR2 are MNHEY and SMNVEV (reference sequence). V trimming: 0 bases; J trimming: 9 bases; junction bases outside the gene matches: 11. The CDR3 consists of 17 residues. Here the CDR3 reads CASSLSSSGSLAGEQFF. The CDR3 DNA reads TGTGCCAGCAGTTTATCGTCTAGCGGGAGTCTAGCGGGTGAGCAGTTCTTC.

The gene calls are TRBV7-3 and TRBJ2-3; D tentatively fits TRBD1 or TRBD2 (5 bases each). Germline CDR1 and CDR2: SGHTA and FQGTGA. This CDR3 has 15 amino acids. The germline V and J ends were trimmed by 5 bases and 4 bases, with 16 bases remaining between them. CDR3 bases: TGTGCCAGCAGCCTAATTGGGGGTGTCGCAGATACGCAGTATTTT. This encodes CASSLIGGVADTQYF.